This record looks at one TCR beta chain sequence and its context. CDR1 and CDR2 (germline): MNHEY, SMNVEV (reference sequence). The J segment lost 3 bases and the V segment lost 6 bases, leaving 9 bases of the junction unmatched. CDR3 size: 16 residues. The sample is drawn from a study of blood T cell repertoires in COVID-19. About the research overall: Spain, Italy and the United States supplied samples that represented acute and convalescent COVID-19. In each case, the material was cDNA or gDNA derived from T cells, B-cell-depleted T cells, or PBMCs.

In the authors' workflow: Counts of nucleated cells, estimated from reference gene primer amplification, were obtained. Sequencing was performed with immunoSEQ multiplex PCR; in TCRdb, only in-frame clones are kept and a portion is missing. V, J and clone size reflect that table, while D and trimming were determined from the DNA. Of some 88,000 clones in the sample, about 83% were seen once. Specimen: peripheral blood. This clonotype originated in a woman between 70 and 85 years old with acute or convalescent COVID-19. This chain links TRBV27 with TRBJ2-1, with 9 bases lining up with TRBD1. CDR3 nucleotide sequence: TGTGCCAGCAGCCAGTCCGGGACAGGGAACTACAATGAGCAGTTCTTC. This translates into CASSQSGTGNYNEQFF.